This T cell receptor beta chain was identified in a study of beta chain features in type 1 diabetes. Whole-study findings and limits: Shorter TCRB CDR3s, moderately but significantly so, were found in Type 1 diabetes patients in all four CD4+ subsets. More deletions and fewer insertions at VDJ junctions were found in patients with type 1 diabetes.

Markers CD45RO/CCR7/CD25/CD127/CD95/CD27 served to sort CD4+ naive, central memory, regulatory and stem cell-like memory cells. Investigators reverse transcribed all isolated RNA, so they sequenced expressed TCRB transcripts. Profiled with immunoSEQ multiplex PCR; TCRdb holds only in-frame clones, not every one. The sample lists 300,000 to 350,000 clones; approximately 13% were seen once. A note on this clone: Its antigen is not identified.

The specimen was naive CD4+ T cells from blood. This receptor was identified in a woman aged 18-30 years with type 1 diabetes.

The CDR3 protein is CASSDLSSGANVLTF. CDR3 sequence (DNA): TGTGCCAGCAGTGACCTTTCCTCTGGGGCCAACGTCCTGACTTTC. The J gene is TRBJ2-6, the V gene TRBV25-1; D gene unclear. From germline, CDR1 is MGHDK and CDR2 SYGVNS. This CDR3 contains 15 residues. V lost 3 bases and J 0 bases, leaving 6 bases between the germline ends.